This record concerns one T cell receptor (beta chain) sequence. The target antigen is unknown. The conserved closing phenylalanine or tryptophan is absent in this CDR3, likely reflecting a read error. The DNA is left out, because the CDR3 cannot be placed on it with certainty; the CDR3 is given as TCRdb lists it. Researchers took RNA transcripts and amplified TCR beta CDR3 regions from them. The workflow started with a first-round RT-PCR run with HTBI primers and then moved on to a second-round multiplex PCR. TCRdb reprocessed the multiplex PCR reads via MiXCR and lists one record per CDR3 protein. The sample has a few hundred thousand distinct CDR3 sequences; approximately 17% are singletons. Clinical symptoms, serum thyroxine, TRAb, thyroid ultrasound and orbital computed tomography formed the basis of diagnosis. The sample originates from a study of Graves' ophthalmopathy and Graves' hyperthyroidism. Points from the study as a whole: For predicting ophthalmopathy progression, the model had roughly 70% sensitivity and 72.22% specificity. From stable hyperthyroidism, ophthalmopathy was separated by a 13-signature model with 85% to 90% sensitivity and around 80% specificity.

Per germline, CDR1 SGHAT and CDR2 FQNNGV. The CDR3 spans 16 residues, counting both ends. The J gene is TRBJ1-1, the V gene TRBV11-2; the table gives TRBD1 as D, unverified against the DNA. Specimen: peripheral blood. This receptor was identified in an adult woman with stable Graves' hyperthyroidism. CDR3 in amino acids: CASSLTTDRANTEACV.